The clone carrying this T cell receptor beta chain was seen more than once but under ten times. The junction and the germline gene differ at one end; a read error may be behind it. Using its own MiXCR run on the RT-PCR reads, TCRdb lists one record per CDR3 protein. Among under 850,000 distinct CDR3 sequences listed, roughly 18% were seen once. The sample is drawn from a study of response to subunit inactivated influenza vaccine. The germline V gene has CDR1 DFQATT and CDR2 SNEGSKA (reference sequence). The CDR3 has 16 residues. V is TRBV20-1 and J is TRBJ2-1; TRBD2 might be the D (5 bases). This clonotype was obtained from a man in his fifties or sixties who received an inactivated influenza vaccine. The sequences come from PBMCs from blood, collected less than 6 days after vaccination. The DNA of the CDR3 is TGCAGTGTTAGACCCGGGGTACCGAGCTCCTACAATGAGCAGTTCTTC. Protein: CSVRPGVPSSYNEQFF.